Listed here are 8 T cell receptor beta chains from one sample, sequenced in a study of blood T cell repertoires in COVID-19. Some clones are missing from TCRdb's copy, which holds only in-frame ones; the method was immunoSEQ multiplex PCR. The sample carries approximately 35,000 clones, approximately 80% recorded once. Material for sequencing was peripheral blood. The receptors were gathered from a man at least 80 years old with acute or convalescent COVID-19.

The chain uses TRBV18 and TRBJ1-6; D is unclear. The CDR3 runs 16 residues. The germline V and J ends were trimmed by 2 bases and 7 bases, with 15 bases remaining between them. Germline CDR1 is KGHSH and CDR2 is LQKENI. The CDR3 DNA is TGTGCCAGCTCACCAATTGGACTCGGGCCCAATTCACCCCTCCACTTT. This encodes CASSPIGLGPNSPLHF.

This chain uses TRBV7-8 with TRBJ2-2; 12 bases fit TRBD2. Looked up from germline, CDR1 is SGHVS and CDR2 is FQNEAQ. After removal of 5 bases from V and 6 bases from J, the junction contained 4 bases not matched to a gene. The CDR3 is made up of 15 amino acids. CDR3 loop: CASSTGTSGPGELFF. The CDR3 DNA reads TGTGCCAGCAGCACTGGGACTAGCGGGCCCGGGGAGCTGTTTTTT.

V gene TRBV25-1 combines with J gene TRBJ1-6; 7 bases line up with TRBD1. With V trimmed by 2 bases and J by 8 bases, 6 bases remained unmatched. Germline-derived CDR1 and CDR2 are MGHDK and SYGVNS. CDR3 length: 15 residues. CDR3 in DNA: TGTGCCAGCAGTGAACTACAGGGGACGGATTCACCCCTCCACTTT. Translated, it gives CASSELQGTDSPLHF.

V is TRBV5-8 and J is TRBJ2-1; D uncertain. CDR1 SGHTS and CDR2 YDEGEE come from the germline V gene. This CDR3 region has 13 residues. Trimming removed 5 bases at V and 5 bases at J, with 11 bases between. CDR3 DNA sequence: TGTGCCAGCAGGTTTAAGCCCCACAATGAGCAGTTCTTC. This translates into CASRFKPHNEQFF. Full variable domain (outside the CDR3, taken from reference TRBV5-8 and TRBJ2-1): EAGVTQSPTHLIKTRGQQATLRCSPISGHTSVYWYQQALGLGLQFLLWYDEGEERNRGNFPPRFSGRQFPNYSSELNVNALELEDSALYLCASRFKPHNEQFFGPGTRLTVL.

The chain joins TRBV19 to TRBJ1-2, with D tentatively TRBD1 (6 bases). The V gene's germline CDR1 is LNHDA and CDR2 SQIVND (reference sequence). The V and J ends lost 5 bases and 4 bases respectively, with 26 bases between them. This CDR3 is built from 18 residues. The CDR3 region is CASSSPLFWTDEFYGYTF. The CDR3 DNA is TGTGCCAGTAGTTCACCGCTCTTCTGGACAGACGAATTCTATGGCTACACCTTC.

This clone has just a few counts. In DNA, the CDR3 is TGTGCCAGCAGCTTATCACAGGGAGCCAGAGGATCACCCCTCCACTTT. Its protein is CASSLSQGARGSPLHF. The V and J genes are TRBV7-6 and TRBJ1-6, with D possibly TRBD1 on 6 matching bases. The V gene's germline CDR1 is SGHVS and CDR2 FNYEAQ. The CDR3 has 16 amino acids. Trimming stripped 2 bases from V and 10 bases from J, with 18 bases between.

CDR3 residues: CASSLVVNTEAFF. The CDR3 DNA reads TGTGCCAGCAGCTTAGTAGTGAACACTGAAGCTTTCTTT. V and J are TRBV7-9 and TRBJ1-1; D is uncertain. This CDR3 is built from 13 residues. In germline, CDR1 is SEHNR, CDR2 FQNEAQ (reference sequence). Trimming left V 1 base short and J 0 bases short, with 3 bases between.

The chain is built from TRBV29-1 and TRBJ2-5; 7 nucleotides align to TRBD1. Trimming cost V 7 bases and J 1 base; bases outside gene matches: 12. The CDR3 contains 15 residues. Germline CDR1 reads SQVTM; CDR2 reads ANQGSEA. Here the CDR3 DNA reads TGCAGCGCTCCCCGGGACAGAGGGGTCCAAGAGACCCAGTACTTC. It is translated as CSAPRDRGVQETQYF.